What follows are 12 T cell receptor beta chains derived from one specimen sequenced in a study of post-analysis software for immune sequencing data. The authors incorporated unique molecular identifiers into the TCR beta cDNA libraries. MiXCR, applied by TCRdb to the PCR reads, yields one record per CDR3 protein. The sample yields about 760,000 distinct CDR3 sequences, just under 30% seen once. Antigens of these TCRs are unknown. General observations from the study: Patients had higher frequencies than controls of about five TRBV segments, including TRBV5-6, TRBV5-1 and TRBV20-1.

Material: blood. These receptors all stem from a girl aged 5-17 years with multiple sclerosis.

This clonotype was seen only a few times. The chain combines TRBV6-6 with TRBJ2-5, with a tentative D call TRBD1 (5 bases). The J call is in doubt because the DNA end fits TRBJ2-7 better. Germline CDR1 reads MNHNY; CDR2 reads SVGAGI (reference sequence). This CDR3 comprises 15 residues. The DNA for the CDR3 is TGTGCCAGCGGTCAGAGACAGAACTCGGCCTACGAGCAGTACTTC. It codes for CASGQRQNSAYEQYF.

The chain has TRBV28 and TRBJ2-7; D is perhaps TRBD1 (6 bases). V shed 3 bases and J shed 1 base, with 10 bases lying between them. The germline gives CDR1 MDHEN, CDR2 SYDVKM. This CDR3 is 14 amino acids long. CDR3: CASSFGDTSYEQYF. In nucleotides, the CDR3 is TGTGCCAGCAGTTTTGGGGACACTTCCTACGAGCAGTACTTC.

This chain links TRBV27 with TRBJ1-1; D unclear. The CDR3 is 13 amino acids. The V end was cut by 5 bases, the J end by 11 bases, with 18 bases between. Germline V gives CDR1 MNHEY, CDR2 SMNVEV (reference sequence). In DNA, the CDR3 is TGTGCCAGCAGTACACAAGGGTCTGGGATCGCTTTCTTT. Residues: CASSTQGSGIAFF.

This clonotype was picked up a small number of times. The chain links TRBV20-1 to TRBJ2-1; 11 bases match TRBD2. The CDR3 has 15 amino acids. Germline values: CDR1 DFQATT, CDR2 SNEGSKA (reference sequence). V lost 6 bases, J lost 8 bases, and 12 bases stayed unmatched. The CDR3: CSANSLAGDVDEQFF. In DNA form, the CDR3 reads TGCAGTGCCAACTCACTAGCGGGAGATGTCGATGAGCAGTTCTTC.

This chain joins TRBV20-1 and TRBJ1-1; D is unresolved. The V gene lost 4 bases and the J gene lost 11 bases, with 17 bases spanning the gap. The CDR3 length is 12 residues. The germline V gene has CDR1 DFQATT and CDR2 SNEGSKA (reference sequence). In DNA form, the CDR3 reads TGCAGTGCTAACCAGAACACAATCTCGGCTTTCTTT. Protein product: CSANQNTISAFF.

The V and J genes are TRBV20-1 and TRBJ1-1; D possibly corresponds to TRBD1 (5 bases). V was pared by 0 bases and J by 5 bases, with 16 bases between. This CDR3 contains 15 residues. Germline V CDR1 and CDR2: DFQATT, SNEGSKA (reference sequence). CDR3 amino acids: CSARERRGRRTEAFF. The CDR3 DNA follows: TGCAGTGCTAGAGAGCGGAGGGGTCGAAGGACTGAAGCTTTCTTT.

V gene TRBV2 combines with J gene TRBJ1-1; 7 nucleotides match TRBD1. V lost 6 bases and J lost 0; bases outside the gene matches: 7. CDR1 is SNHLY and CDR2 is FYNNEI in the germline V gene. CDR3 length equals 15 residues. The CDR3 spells CASSPSGQLNTEAFF. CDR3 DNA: TGTGCCAGCAGCCCGTCGGGACAGTTGAACACTGAAGCTTTCTTT. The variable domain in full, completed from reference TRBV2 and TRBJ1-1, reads EPEVTQTPSHQVTQMGQEVILRCVPISNHLYFYWYRQILGQKVEFLVSFYNNEISEKSEIFDDQFSVERPDGSNFTLKIRSTKLEDSAMYFCASSPSGQLNTEAFFGQGTRLTVV.

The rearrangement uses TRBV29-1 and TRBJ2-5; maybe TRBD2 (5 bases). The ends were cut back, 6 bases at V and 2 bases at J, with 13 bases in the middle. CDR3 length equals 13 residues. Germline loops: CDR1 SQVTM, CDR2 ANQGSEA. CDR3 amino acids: CSVGTAAQETQYF. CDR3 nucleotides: TGCAGCGTGGGAACAGCGGCTCAAGAGACCCAGTACTTC.

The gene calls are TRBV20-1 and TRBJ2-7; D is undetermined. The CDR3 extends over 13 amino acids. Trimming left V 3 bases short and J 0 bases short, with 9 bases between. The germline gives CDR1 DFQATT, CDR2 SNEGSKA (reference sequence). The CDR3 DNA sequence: TGCAGTGCTAGTGACTTCAGCTCCTACGAGCAGTACTTC. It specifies CSASDFSSYEQYF.

The CDR3 spells CASSPGLAGGNNEQFF. The CDR3 DNA reads TGCGCCAGCAGCCCTGGACTAGCGGGTGGCAACAATGAGCAGTTCTTC. The chain is built from TRBV5-1 and TRBJ2-1; 11 bases fit TRBD2. There are 16 residues in the CDR3. J gave up 5 bases and V 4 bases, and 8 bases lay outside the gene matches. Germline V lookup: CDR1 SGHRS, CDR2 YFSETQ.

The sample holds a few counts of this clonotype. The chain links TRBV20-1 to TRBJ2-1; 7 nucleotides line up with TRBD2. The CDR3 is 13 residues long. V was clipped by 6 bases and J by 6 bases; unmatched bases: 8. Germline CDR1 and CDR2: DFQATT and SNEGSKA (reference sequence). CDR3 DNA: TGCAGTGCCGAGAAGCGGGGTAGCAATGAGCAGTTCTTC. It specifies CSAEKRGSNEQFF.

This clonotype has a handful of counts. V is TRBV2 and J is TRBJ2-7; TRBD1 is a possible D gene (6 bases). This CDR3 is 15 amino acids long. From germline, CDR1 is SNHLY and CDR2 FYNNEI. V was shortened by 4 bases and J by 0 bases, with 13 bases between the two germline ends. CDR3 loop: CASSVDRGLSYEQYF. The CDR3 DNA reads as TGTGCCAGCAGTGTGGACAGAGGTCTCTCCTACGAGCAGTACTTC.